This T cell receptor (beta chain) appears in the sequencing data of a study of OX40 agonist ivuxolimab in advanced cancers. Notes on the study in general: At 0.1 to 3.0 mg/kg, CD4+ and CD8+ blood T cells expanded clonally by week 6.

V was shortened by 5 bases and J by 2 bases, with 13 bases between the two germline ends. The CDR3 sequence is 15 residues long. Germline V gives CDR1 MDHEN, CDR2 SYDVKM. On this clone: The antigen remains undetermined.

Generated by immunoSEQ multiplex PCR, the TCRdb table keeps only in-frame clones and is missing some. This table has fewer than 70,000 clones, around 88% appearing once. V usage is TRBV28 and J usage is TRBJ1-5; TRBD1 is a possible D gene (5 bases). This specimen consisted of CD4+ or CD8+ T cells sorted from blood, obtained in a trial of the OX40 agonist ivuxolimab. This sequence was found in an adult with an advanced solid tumor such as melanoma, head and neck, liver or kidney cancer. The DNA of the CDR3 is TGTGCCAGCAGTGGGGGAGGGATAGGCAATCAGCCCCAGCATTTT. Translated: CASSGGGIGNQPQHF.